One and the same sample provided the 4 T cell receptor beta chains below, sequenced in a study of blood T cell repertoires in COVID-19. Measured with immunoSEQ multiplex PCR; TCRdb has only the in-frame clones, and not every one. Of approximately 470,000 clones listed, 80% to 90% are singletons. Input material: peripheral blood. These receptors originate from a human donor in a cohort sampled during active COVID-19.

This chain connects TRBV6-5 to TRBJ1-4, with D possibly TRBD1 on 6 matching bases. The CDR3 runs 15 residues. V gave up 5 bases and J gave up 0 bases, with 10 bases separating them. Germline CDR1 reads MNHEY; CDR2 reads SVGAGI. DNA for the CDR3: TGTGCCAGCAGTAAAACAGGGTCAACTAATGAAAAACTGTTTTTT. It specifies CASSKTGSTNEKLFF.

This clone appeared once. The chain carries TRBV7-9 and TRBJ2-1; TRBD2 matches at 13 bases. CDR3 length: 15 amino acids. With 2 bases clipped from V and 7 bases from J, the junction kept 2 bases outside the gene matches. Germline V gene data show CDR1 as SEHNR and CDR2 as FQNEAQ (reference sequence). The CDR3 here is CASSLTSGRANEQFF. For the CDR3, the DNA is TGTGCCAGCAGCTTAACTAGCGGGAGGGCTAATGAGCAGTTCTTC.

V and J are TRBV19 and TRBJ1-5; D unresolved. CDR1 is LNHDA, CDR2 SQIVND, per germline (reference sequence). This CDR3 comprises 15 residues. Trimming removed 2 bases at V and 4 bases at J, with 12 bases between. This CDR3 reads CASSIIVWANQPQHF. In nucleotides, the CDR3 is TGTGCCAGTAGTATAATTGTTTGGGCGAATCAGCCCCAGCATTTT.

The gene calls are TRBV5-1 and TRBJ2-2; maybe TRBD1 (6 bases). Germline V lookup: CDR1 SGHRS, CDR2 YFSETQ. V gave up 2 bases and J gave up 3 bases, with 8 bases separating them. The CDR3 spans 14 residues. In DNA form, the CDR3 reads TGCGCCAGCAGCTTACAGGGAGACACCGGGGAGCTGTTTTTT. Its protein is CASSLQGDTGELFF.